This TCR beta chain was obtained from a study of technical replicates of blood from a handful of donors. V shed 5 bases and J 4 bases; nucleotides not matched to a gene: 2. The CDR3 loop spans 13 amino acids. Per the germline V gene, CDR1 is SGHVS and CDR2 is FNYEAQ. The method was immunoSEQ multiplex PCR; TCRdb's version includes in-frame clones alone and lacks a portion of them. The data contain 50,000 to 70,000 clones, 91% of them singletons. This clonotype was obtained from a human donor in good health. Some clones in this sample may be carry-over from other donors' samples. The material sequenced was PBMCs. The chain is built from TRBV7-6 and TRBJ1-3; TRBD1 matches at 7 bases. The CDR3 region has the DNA TGTGCCAGCAGCCCAGGGGGGGGAAACACCATATATTTT. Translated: CASSPGGGNTIYF.